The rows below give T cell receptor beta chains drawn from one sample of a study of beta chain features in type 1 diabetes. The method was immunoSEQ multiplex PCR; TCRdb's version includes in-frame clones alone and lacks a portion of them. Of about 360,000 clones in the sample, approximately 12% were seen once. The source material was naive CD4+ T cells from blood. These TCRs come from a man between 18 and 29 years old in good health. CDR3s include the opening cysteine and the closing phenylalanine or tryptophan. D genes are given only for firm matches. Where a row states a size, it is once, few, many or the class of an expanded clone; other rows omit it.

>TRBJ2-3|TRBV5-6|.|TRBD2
CASSLIDSGATDTQYF
TGTGCCAGCAGCTTGATCGATAGCGGGGCGACAGATACGCAGTATTTT
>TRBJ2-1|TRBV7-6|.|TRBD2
CASSLALQREGLYNEQFF
TGTGCCAGCAGCTTAGCGCTCCAGCGGGAGGGTTTGTACAATGAGCAGTTCTTC
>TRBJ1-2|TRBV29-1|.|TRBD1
CSVESRDRETEDYGYTF
TGCAGCGTTGAATCCCGGGACAGGGAAACGGAGGACTATGGCTACACCTTC
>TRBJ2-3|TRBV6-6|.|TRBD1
CASSFMGTVPTDTQYF
TGTGCCAGCAGTTTTATGGGGACAGTCCCCACAGATACGCAGTATTTT
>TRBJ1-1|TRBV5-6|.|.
CASSQTTGRTEAFF
TGTGCCAGCAGCCAAACAACTGGGAGGACTGAAGCTTTCTTT
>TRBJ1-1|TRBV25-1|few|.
CASIPPGDTEAFF
TGTGCCAGCATCCCCCCAGGGGATACTGAAGCTTTCTTT
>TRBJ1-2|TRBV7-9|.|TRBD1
CASSLGSGTGSYGYTF
TGTGCCAGCAGCTTGGGATCCGGGACAGGGAGTTATGGCTACACCTTC
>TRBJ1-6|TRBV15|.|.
CATSRDGGTARNRLF
TGTGCCACCAGCAGAGATGGAGGGACGGCCCGCAACCGCCTTTTT
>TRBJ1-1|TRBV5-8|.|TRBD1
CASSFWTGVDTEAFF
TGTGCCAGCAGCTTCTGGACAGGGGTGGACACTGAAGCTTTCTTT
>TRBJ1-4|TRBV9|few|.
CASSVAAGKDEKLFF
TGTGCCAGCAGCGTAGCGGCGGGTAAAGATGAAAAACTGTTTTTT
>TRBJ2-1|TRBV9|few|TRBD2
CASSVTERGDEQFF
TGTGCCAGCAGCGTAACGGAGCGGGGGGACGAGCAGTTCTTC
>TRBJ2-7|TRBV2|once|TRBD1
CASSEAGTGGSPEQYF
TGTGCCAGCAGTGAAGCGGGGACAGGGGGGTCTCCCGAGCAGTACTTC
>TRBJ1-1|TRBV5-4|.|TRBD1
CASSWIRDSEAFF
TGTGCCAGCAGCTGGATCAGGGACAGCGAAGCTTTCTTT
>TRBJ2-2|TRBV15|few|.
CATSRERTTNTGELFF
TGTGCCACCAGCAGAGAAAGGACAACGAACACCGGGGAGCTGTTTTTT
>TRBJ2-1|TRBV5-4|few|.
CASSLAPGIVYNEQFF
TGTGCCAGCAGCTTGGCCCCGGGGATAGTTTACAATGAGCAGTTCTTC
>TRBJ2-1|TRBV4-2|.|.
CASSQEAVDEQFF
TGTGCCAGCAGCCAGGAGGCAGTGGATGAGCAGTTCTTC
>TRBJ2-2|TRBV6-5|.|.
CASSSAGFGELFF
TGTGCCAGCAGTTCGGCAGGGTTCGGGGAGCTGTTTTTT
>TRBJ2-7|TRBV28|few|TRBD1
CASSTPGQGAGYEQYF
TGTGCCAGCAGTACGCCGGGACAGGGGGCGGGGTACGAGCAGTACTTC
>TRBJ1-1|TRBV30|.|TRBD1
CAWSATDRGVPEAFF
TGTGCCTGGAGTGCCACGGACAGGGGAGTTCCTGAAGCTTTCTTT